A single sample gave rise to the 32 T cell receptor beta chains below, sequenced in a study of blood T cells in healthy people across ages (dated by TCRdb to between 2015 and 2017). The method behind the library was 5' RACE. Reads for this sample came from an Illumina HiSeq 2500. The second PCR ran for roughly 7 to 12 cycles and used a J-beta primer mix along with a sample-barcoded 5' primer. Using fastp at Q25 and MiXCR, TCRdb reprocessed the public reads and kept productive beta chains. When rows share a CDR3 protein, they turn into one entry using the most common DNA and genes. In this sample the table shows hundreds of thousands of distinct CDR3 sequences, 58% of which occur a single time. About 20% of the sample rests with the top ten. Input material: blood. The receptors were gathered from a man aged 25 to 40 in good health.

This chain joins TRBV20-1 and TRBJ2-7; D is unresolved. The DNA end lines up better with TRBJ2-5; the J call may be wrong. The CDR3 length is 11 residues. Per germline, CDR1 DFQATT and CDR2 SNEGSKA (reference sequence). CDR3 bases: TGCAGTTCCACGCGTGGAGAGACCCAGTACTTC. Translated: CSSTRGETQYF.

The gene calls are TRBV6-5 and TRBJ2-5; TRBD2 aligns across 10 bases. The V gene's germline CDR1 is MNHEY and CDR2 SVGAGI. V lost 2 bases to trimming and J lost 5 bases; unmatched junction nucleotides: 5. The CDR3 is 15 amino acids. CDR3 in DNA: TGTGCCAGCAGTTACCAAGCGGGGGGGCGGGAGACCCAGTACTTC. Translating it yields CASSYQAGGRETQYF.

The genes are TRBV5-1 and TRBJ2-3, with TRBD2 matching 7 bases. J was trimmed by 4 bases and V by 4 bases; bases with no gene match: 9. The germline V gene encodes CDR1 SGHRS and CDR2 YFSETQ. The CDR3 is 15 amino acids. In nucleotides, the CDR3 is TGCGCCAGCAGCATAACGGGGGGTCTCGCAGATACGCAGTATTTT. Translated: CASSITGGLADTQYF.

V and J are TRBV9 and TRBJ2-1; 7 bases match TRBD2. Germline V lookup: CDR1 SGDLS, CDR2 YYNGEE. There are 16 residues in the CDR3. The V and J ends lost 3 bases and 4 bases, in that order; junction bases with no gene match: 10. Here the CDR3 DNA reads TGTGCCAGCAGCGGGGGGGGTACAGGAAGATACAATGAGCAGTTCTTC. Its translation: CASSGGGTGRYNEQFF.

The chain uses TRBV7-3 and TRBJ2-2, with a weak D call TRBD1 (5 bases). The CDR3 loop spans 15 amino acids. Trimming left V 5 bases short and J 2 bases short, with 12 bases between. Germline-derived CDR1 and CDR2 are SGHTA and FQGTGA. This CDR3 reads CASSPTEINTGELFF. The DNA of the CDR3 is TGTGCCAGCAGCCCGACAGAGATAAACACCGGGGAGCTGTTTTTT.

CDR3 residues: CASSSLWALNTGELFF. In DNA, the CDR3 is TGTGCCAGCAGCTCGCTATGGGCCCTGAACACCGGGGAGCTGTTTTTT. The chain carries TRBV7-2 and TRBJ2-2; no clear D. Germline V CDR1 and CDR2: SGHTA, FQGNSA. This CDR3 comprises 16 residues. The V and J ends lost 4 bases and 1 base respectively, with 13 bases between them.

The CDR3 coding sequence is TGTGCCAGCAGTTTATCCCCGGCTGACGTGGGAGATACGCAGTATTTT. Translated, it gives CASSLSPADVGDTQYF. The chain uses TRBV27 and TRBJ2-3; D gene uncertain. The CDR3 length is 16 residues. Trimming pared 0 bases from V and 5 bases from J, leaving 15 bases between. The germline gives CDR1 MNHEY, CDR2 SMNVEV (reference sequence).

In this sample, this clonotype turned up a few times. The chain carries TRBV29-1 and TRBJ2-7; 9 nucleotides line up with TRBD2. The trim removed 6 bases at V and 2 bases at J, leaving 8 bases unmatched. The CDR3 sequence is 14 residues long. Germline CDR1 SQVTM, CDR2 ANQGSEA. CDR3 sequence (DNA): TGCAGCGTCCAATTAGCGGGGGCCCCCTACGAGCAGTACTTC. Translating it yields CSVQLAGAPYEQYF.

For the CDR3, the DNA is TGTGCCAGCAGCTTAAGCGGGGGTCCGGGAGAGACCCAGTACTTC. Its translation is CASSLSGGPGETQYF. The J gene is TRBJ2-5, the V gene TRBV7-3; TRBD2 aligns across 7 bases. J was trimmed by 4 bases and V by 1 base; bases with no gene match: 6. The germline CDR1 and CDR2 sequences are SGHTA and FQGTGA. This CDR3 region has 15 residues.

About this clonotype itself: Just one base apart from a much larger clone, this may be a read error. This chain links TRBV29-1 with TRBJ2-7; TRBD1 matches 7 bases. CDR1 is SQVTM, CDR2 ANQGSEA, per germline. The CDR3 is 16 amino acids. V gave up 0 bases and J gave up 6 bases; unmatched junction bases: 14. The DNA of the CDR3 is TGCAGCGTTGAAGATTGCGGACAGGTCGGTGGCCCCGAGCAGTACTTC. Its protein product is CSVEDCGQVGGPEQYF.

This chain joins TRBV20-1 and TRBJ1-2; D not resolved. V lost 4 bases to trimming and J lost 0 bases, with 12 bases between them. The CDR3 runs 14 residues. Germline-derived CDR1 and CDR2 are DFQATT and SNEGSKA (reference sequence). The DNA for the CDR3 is TGCAGTGCTAAACAAGGGAGTTCTAACTATGGCTACACCTTC. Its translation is CSAKQGSSNYGYTF.

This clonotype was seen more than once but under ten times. CDR3 protein: CASSPDRPRSGETQYF. In DNA form, the CDR3 reads TGTGCCAGCAGCCCAGACAGGCCCAGGTCGGGAGAGACCCAGTACTTC. This chain connects TRBV7-2 to TRBJ2-7; tentatively, D is TRBD1 (6 bases). Near its end, the DNA agrees better with TRBJ2-5, so the J call may be wrong. The CDR3 is 16 amino acids. Germline V gene data show CDR1 as SGHTA and CDR2 as FQGNSA.

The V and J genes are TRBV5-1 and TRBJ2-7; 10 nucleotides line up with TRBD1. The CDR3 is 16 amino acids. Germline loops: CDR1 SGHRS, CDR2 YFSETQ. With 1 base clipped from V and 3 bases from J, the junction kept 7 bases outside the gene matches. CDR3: CASSLTGQGSHYEQYF. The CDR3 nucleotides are TGCGCCAGCAGCTTGACGGGACAGGGGTCCCACTACGAGCAGTACTTC. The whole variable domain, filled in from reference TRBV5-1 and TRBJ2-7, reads KAGVTQTPRYLIKTRGQQVTLSCSPISGHRSVSWYQQTPGQGLQFLFEYFSETQRNKGNFPGRFSGRQFSNSRSEMNVSTLELGDSALYLCASSLTGQGSHYEQYFGPGTRLTVT.

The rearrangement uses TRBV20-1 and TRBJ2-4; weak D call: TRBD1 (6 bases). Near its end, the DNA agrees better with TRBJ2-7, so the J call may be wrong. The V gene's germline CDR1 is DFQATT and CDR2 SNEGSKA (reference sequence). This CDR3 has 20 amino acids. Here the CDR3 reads CSAPNLNGTRKLYVEYEQYF. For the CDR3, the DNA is TGCAGTGCTCCTAATCTAAACGGGACAAGGAAACTATACGTTGAGTACGAGCAGTACTTC.

The CDR3: CASSPGDGADTQYF. The CDR3 DNA follows: TGCGCCAGCAGCCCGGGGGATGGCGCAGATACGCAGTATTTT. The rearrangement uses TRBV5-1 and TRBJ2-3; tentatively, D is TRBD2 (6 bases). Per germline, CDR1 SGHRS and CDR2 YFSETQ. V lost 4 bases, J lost 4 bases, and 13 bases lay in between. There are 14 residues in the CDR3.

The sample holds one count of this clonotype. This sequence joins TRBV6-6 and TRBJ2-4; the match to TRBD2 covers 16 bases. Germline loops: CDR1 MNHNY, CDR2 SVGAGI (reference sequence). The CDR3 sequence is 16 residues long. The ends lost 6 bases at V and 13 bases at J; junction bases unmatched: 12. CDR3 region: CASSDPGTSGRAGQYF. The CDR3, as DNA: TGTGCCAGCAGCGACCCAGGGACTAGCGGGAGGGCCGGGCAGTACTTC.

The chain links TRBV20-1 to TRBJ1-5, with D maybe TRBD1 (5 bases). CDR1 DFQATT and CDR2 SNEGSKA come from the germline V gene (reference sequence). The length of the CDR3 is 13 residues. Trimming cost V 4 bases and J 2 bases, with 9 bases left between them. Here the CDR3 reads CSANAQGNQPQHF. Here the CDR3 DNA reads TGCAGTGCTAACGCACAGGGCAATCAGCCCCAGCATTTT.

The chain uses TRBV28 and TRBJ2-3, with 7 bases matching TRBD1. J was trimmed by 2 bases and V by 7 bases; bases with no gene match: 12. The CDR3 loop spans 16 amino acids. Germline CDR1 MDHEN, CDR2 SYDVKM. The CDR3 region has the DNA TGTGCCAGCACCAACCGGGACAGCGGATTCACAGATACGCAGTATTTT. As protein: CASTNRDSGFTDTQYF.

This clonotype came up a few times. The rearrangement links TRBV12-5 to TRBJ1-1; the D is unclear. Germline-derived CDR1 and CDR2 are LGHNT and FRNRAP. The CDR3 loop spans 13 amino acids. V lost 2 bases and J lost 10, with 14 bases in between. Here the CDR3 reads CASGLSSQKRAFF. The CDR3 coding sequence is TGTGCTAGTGGTTTGTCCTCCCAGAAAAGAGCTTTCTTT.

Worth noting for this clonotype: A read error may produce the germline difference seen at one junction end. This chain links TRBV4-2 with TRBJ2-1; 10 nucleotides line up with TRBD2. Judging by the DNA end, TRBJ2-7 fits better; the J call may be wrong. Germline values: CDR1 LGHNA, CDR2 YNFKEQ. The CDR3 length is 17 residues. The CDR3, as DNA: TGTACCAGCAGCCAAGACGCGACGACTAGCGGGTACAATGAGCAGTACTTC. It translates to CTSSQDATTSGYNEQYF.

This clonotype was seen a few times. CDR3 sequence reads: CASSLESGTETQYF. The CDR3 DNA follows: TGTGCCAGCAGTTTAGAATCCGGGACAGAGACCCAGTACTTC. This chain links TRBV27 with TRBJ2-5; tentatively, D is TRBD1 or TRBD2 (5 bases each). V gave up 2 bases and J gave up 4 bases, with 11 bases separating them. Germline V gives CDR1 MNHEY, CDR2 SMNVEV (reference sequence). CDR3 size: 14 residues.

The CDR3: CASSPVPSSGKRYEQYF. The CDR3 nucleotides read TGTGCCAGCTCACCGGTCCCCTCTAGCGGGAAAAGGTACGAGCAGTACTTC. The chain combines TRBV28 with TRBJ2-7, with TRBD2 matching over 9 bases. Germline V CDR1 and CDR2: MDHEN, SYDVKM. V lost 8 bases, J lost 4 bases, and 18 bases stayed unmatched. This CDR3 region has 17 residues.

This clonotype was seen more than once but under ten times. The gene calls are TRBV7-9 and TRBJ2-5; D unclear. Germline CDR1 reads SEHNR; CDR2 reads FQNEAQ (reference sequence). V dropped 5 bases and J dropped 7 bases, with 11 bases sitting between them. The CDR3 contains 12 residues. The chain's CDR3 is CASSITTGTQYF. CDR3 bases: TGTGCCAGCAGCATAACTACGGGGACCCAGTACTTC. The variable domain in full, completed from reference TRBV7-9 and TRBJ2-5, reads DTGVSQNPRHKITKRGQNVTFRCDPISEHNRLYWYRQTLGQGPEFLTYFQNEAQLEKSRLLSDRFSAERPKGSFSTLEIQRTEQGDSAMYLCASSITTGTQYFGPGTRLLVL.

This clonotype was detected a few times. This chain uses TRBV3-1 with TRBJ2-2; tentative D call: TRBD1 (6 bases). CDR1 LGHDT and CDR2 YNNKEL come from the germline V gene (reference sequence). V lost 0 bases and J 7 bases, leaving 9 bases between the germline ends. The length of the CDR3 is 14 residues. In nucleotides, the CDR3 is TGTGCCAGCAGCCAAGATACACAGGGCGGGGAGCTGTTTTTT. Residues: CASSQDTQGGELFF.

CDR3: CASSFQRDYEQYF. The DNA for the CDR3 is TGTGCCAGCAGTTTCCAGCGGGACTACGAGCAGTACTTC. This sequence joins TRBV27 and TRBJ2-7; 7 bases line up with TRBD2. Germline V CDR1 and CDR2: MNHEY, SMNVEV (reference sequence). V was clipped by 3 bases and J by 3 bases; unmatched bases: 2. The CDR3 has 13 residues.

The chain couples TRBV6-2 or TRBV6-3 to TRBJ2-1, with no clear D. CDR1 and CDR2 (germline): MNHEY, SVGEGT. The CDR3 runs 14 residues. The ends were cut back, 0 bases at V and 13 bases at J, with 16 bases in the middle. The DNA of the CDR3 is TGTGCCAGCAGTTACTCTTTGGGCGCGGAGACCCAGTTCTTC. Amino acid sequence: CASSYSLGAETQFF.

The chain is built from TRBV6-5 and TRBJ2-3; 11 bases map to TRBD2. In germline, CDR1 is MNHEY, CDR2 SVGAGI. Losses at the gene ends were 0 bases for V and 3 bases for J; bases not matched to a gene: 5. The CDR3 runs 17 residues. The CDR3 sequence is CASSYSMSSGGTDTQYF. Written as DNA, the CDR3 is TGTGCCAGCAGTTACTCGATGTCTAGCGGGGGGACAGATACGCAGTATTTT.

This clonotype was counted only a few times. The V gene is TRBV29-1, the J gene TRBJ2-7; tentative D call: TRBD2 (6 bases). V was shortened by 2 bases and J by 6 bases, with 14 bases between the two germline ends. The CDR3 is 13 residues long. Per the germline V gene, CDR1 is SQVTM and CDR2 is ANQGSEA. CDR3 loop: CSVETTGDGEQYF. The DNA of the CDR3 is TGCAGCGTTGAAACAACGGGGGATGGCGAGCAGTACTTC.

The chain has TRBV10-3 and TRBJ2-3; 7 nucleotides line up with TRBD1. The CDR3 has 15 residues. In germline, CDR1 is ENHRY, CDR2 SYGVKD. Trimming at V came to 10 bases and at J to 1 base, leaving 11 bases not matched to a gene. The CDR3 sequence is CATNTRDRGTDTQYF. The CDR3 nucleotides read TGTGCCACCAACACCAGAGACAGGGGCACAGATACGCAGTATTTT.

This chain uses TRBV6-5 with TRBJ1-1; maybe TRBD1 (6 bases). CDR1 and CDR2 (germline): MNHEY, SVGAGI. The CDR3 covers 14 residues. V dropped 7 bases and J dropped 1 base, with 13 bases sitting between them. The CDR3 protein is CASKNREANTEAFF. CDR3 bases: TGTGCCAGCAAGAACAGGGAGGCGAACACTGAAGCTTTCTTT.

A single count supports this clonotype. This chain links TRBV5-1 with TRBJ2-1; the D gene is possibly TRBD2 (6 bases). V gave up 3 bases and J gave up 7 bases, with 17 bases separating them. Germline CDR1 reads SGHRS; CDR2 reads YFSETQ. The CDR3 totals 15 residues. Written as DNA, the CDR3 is TGCGCCAGCAGCTCCGGGGCTAGCGTTGTTAATGAGCAGTTCTTC. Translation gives CASSSGASVVNEQFF. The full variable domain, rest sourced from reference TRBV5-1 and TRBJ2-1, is KAGVTQTPRYLIKTRGQQVTLSCSPISGHRSVSWYQQTPGQGLQFLFEYFSETQRNKGNFPGRFSGRQFSNSRSEMNVSTLELGDSALYLCASSSGASVVNEQFFGPGTRLTVL.

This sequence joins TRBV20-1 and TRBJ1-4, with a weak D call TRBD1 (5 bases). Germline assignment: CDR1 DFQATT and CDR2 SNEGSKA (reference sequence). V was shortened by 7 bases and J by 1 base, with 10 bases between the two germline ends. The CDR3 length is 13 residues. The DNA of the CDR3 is TGCAGTGTTGAGACAGAAACTAATGAAAAACTGTTTTTT. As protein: CSVETETNEKLFF.